These 24 T cell receptor beta chains originate from one sample sequenced in a study of T cell responses to AZD1222 COVID-19 vaccine. TCRdb keeps only in-frame clones here, not all; method: immunoSEQ multiplex PCR. The sample includes 120,000 to 150,000 clones, 88% seen only once; the top ten take about 3%. The sequencing here drew on peripheral blood, taken 28 days after the second AZD1222 dose. All receptors derive from an adult who received the AZD1222 COVID-19 vaccine.

This chain connects TRBV24-1 to TRBJ2-2; D gene unclear. CDR3 length: 15 residues. The germline V gene has CDR1 KGHDR and CDR2 SFDVKD. The ends were cut back, 10 bases at V and 0 bases at J, with 14 bases in the middle. CDR3 DNA sequence: TGTGCCACTAACGCAGGAACCGCGAACACCGGGGAGCTGTTTTTT. Protein: CATNAGTANTGELFF.

The chain carries TRBV28 and TRBJ1-2, with a tentative D call TRBD1 (6 bases). Germline CDR1 is MDHEN and CDR2 is SYDVKM. The CDR3 length is 15 residues. Trimming removed 1 base from V and 4 bases from J, with 13 bases in between. The CDR3 sequence: CASSLLGQLFYGYTF. The CDR3, as DNA: TGTGCCAGCAGTTTATTAGGACAGTTATTCTATGGCTACACCTTC.

The chain has TRBV23-1 and TRBJ2-1; no reliable D call. TRBV23-1 is identified as an open reading frame with a role that is uncertain. This CDR3 is built from 17 residues. V lost 3 bases and J 0 bases, leaving 15 bases between the germline ends. CDR3 nucleotide sequence: TGCGCCAGCAGTCAGCTGGACCCCCGTAGCTCCTACAATGAGCAGTTCTTC. It is translated as CASSQLDPRSSYNEQFF.

The V call is TRBV18, the J call TRBJ2-7; 8 bases fit TRBD1. The CDR3 contains 16 residues. CDR1 is KGHSH and CDR2 is LQKENI in the germline V gene. V lost 3 bases, J lost 2 bases, and 9 bases stayed unmatched. The CDR3 sequence: CASSPALGQEAYEQYF. CDR3 nucleotide sequence: TGTGCCAGCTCACCGGCATTGGGACAGGAGGCCTACGAGCAGTACTTC.

The chain links TRBV30 to TRBJ2-2; 7 nucleotides line up with TRBD1. This CDR3 is 15 amino acids long. V shed 8 bases, J shed 4 bases, and the junction held 13 bases outside the gene matches. From germline, CDR1 is GTSNPN and CDR2 SVGIG (reference sequence). The CDR3 protein is CAGSGQVIFTGELFF. The CDR3 nucleotides are TGTGCCGGATCAGGACAGGTTATCTTCACCGGGGAGCTGTTTTTT.

The rearrangement links TRBV4-2 to TRBJ1-1, with 7 bases identical to TRBD1. This CDR3 has 14 amino acids. Germline V gene data show CDR1 as LGHNA and CDR2 as YNFKEQ. The V segment lost 1 base and the J segment 6 bases; nucleotides outside the gene matches: 5. The CDR3 region has the DNA TGTGCCAGCAGCCAAGGACAGGGATGGTCTGAAGCTTTCTTT. This translates into CASSQGQGWSEAFF.

The V and J genes are TRBV28 and TRBJ1-2; D is unresolved. Germline V gene sequence: CDR1 MDHEN, CDR2 SYDVKM. This CDR3 is 11 amino acids long. Trimming stripped 6 bases from V and 4 bases from J, with 6 bases between. The CDR3 DNA is TGTGCCAGCAGAAGTTCCTATGGCTACACCTTC. This sequence encodes CASRSSYGYTF.

The J gene is TRBJ1-1, the V gene TRBV5-1; 8 bases match TRBD1. Germline-derived CDR1 and CDR2 are SGHRS and YFSETQ. The V gene end was trimmed by 5 bases and the J gene end by 7 bases; junction bases not matched to a gene: 10. The CDR3 length is 14 residues. The CDR3 DNA reads TGCGCCAGCAGTTTCATCGGACAGGGTAGTGAAGCTTTCTTT. Translating it yields CASSFIGQGSEAFF.

The chain carries TRBV7-9 and TRBJ2-5; 14 bases are a match to TRBD2. V trimming: 1 base; J trimming: 9 bases; junction bases outside the gene matches: 4. The CDR3 has 15 amino acids. CDR1 SEHNR and CDR2 FQNEAQ come from the germline V gene (reference sequence). The CDR3 sequence: CASSLGGTSGGSQYF. For the CDR3, the DNA is TGTGCCAGCAGCTTAGGAGGGACTAGCGGGGGTTCCCAGTACTTC.

Here the CDR3 DNA reads TGTGCCAGCAGTAGATTCCGGGGGAAGGAACCCGGGGAGCTGTTTTTT. Protein: CASSRFRGKEPGELFF. The chain is built from TRBV6-2 or TRBV6-3 and TRBJ2-2, with D possibly being TRBD2 (6 bases). Trimming shortened V by 5 bases and J by 6 bases, and 19 bases separated the two germline ends. This CDR3 has 16 amino acids. CDR1 MNHEY and CDR2 SVGEGT come from the germline V gene.

The rearrangement links TRBV7-8 to TRBJ1-1; 9 bases are a match to TRBD1. The CDR3 spans 20 residues. Germline V CDR1 and CDR2: SGHVS, FQNEAQ. The V segment lost 5 bases and the J segment 0 bases; nucleotides outside the gene matches: 19. The CDR3 coding sequence is TGTGCCAGCAGCCCCCGGGACAGGGCCAACCGCGGGGGGATGAACACTGAAGCTTTCTTT. As protein: CASSPRDRANRGGMNTEAFF.

The CDR3 bases are TGTGCCAGCAGCTTGGAACGGGGCGGCACTGAAGCTTTCTTT. This translates into CASSLERGGTEAFF. This chain links TRBV5-5 with TRBJ1-1, with D perhaps TRBD1 (5 bases). Per germline, CDR1 SGHKS and CDR2 YYEKEE (reference sequence). Trimming stripped 0 bases from V and 4 bases from J, with 10 bases between. CDR3 length: 14 residues.

This chain connects TRBV7-9 to TRBJ1-6, with D unresolved. V was trimmed by 3 bases and J by 0 bases, leaving 6 bases between them. Germline lookup yields CDR1 SEHNR and CDR2 FQNEAQ (reference sequence). The CDR3 is 15 amino acids. The CDR3 sequence: CASSFGSSYNSPLHF. Here the CDR3 DNA reads TGTGCCAGCAGCTTTGGGAGCTCCTATAATTCACCCCTCCACTTT.

V and J are TRBV19 and TRBJ1-5; TRBD1 might be the D (5 bases). The CDR3 is 14 residues long. Deletions cut 7 bases from V and 0 bases from J, with 10 bases between. Germline V gene lookup returns CDR1 LNHDA and CDR2 SQIVND (reference sequence). The DNA for the CDR3 is TGTGCCAGTAACCTGGACAATAGCAATCAGCCCCAGCATTTT. Translating it yields CASNLDNSNQPQHF.

V gene TRBV27 combines with J gene TRBJ1-2, with D maybe TRBD1 (6 bases). Trimming cost V 2 bases and J 4 bases, with 8 bases left between them. The CDR3 contains 13 residues. Germline V CDR1 and CDR2: MNHEY, SMNVEV (reference sequence). As DNA, the CDR3 is TGTGCCAGCAGTTTAAGGGGGGGCTATGGCTACACCTTC. This translates into CASSLRGGYGYTF.

The J gene is TRBJ1-2, the V gene TRBV5-1, with 7 bases identical to TRBD1. Trimming at V came to 4 bases and at J to 8 bases, leaving 14 bases not matched to a gene. CDR1 is SGHRS, CDR2 YFSETQ, per germline. The CDR3 totals 15 residues. The chain's CDR3 is CASSPGQVEIGGYTF. The CDR3 DNA follows: TGCGCCAGCAGCCCAGGACAGGTTGAGATAGGAGGCTACACCTTC. Full variable domain (outside the CDR3, taken from reference TRBV5-1 and TRBJ1-2): KAGVTQTPRYLIKTRGQQVTLSCSPISGHRSVSWYQQTPGQGLQFLFEYFSETQRNKGNFPGRFSGRQFSNSRSEMNVSTLELGDSALYLCASSPGQVEIGGYTFGSGTRLTVV.

The chain is built from TRBV29-1 and TRBJ1-1; D is undetermined. V lost 4 bases to trimming and J lost 1 base, with 10 bases between them. Germline lookup yields CDR1 SQVTM and CDR2 ANQGSEA. This CDR3 has 13 amino acids. Here the CDR3 DNA reads TGCAGCGTTGTAGGGTCCGGGAACACTGAAGCTTTCTTT. Its translation: CSVVGSGNTEAFF.

J is TRBJ2-7 and V is TRBV27; D is unclear. CDR3 length equals 14 residues. Looked up from germline, CDR1 is MNHEY and CDR2 is SMNVEV (reference sequence). The V end was cut by 2 bases, the J end by 3 bases, with 11 bases between. The CDR3 DNA is TGTGCCAGCAGTTTAGGGGATGTAGTCTACGAGCAGTACTTC. Translating gives CASSLGDVVYEQYF.

The V call is TRBV10-1, the J call TRBJ1-2; D gene uncertain. Trimming removed 4 bases from V and 8 bases from J, with 14 bases in between. The CDR3 has 13 amino acids. The germline V gene encodes CDR1 WNHNN and CDR2 SYGVQD (reference sequence). CDR3 sequence: CASSGPGLEGYTF. The CDR3 bases are TGCGCCAGCAGTGGACCCGGATTGGAGGGCTACACCTTC.

This chain connects TRBV20-1 to TRBJ2-7, with D uncertain. Between the trimmed V and J ends, which lost 2 bases and 4 bases, there was a span of 6 bases. The length of the CDR3 is 11 residues. From germline, CDR1 is DFQATT and CDR2 SNEGSKA (reference sequence). This chain's CDR3 is CSARQKYEQYF. As DNA, the CDR3 is TGCAGTGCTAGACAAAAATACGAGCAGTACTTC.

The count of this clone is one. This chain uses TRBV28 with TRBJ2-7, with 8 positions matching TRBD2. CDR1 and CDR2 (germline): MDHEN, SYDVKM. This CDR3 region has 13 residues. V lost 5 bases to trimming and J lost 6 bases; unmatched junction nucleotides: 6. The DNA for the CDR3 is TGTGCCAGCAGTACCTTTAGCGGGACCGAGCAGTACTTC. Residues: CASSTFSGTEQYF.

The chain is built from TRBV7-2 and TRBJ2-3; 9 nucleotides align to TRBD2. The CDR3 consists of 15 residues. V trimming: 3 bases; J trimming: 3 bases; junction bases outside the gene matches: 4. CDR1 and CDR2 (germline): SGHTA, FQGNSA. This chain's CDR3 is CASSFLAGDTDTQYF. Written as DNA, the CDR3 is TGTGCCAGCAGCTTTTTAGCGGGGGATACAGATACGCAGTATTTT.

The rearrangement uses TRBV28 and TRBJ1-2, with D perhaps matching TRBD1 (6 bases). The length of the CDR3 is 14 residues. With 3 bases removed from V and 6 bases from J, the gap between germline ends came to 14 bases. CDR1 is MDHEN and CDR2 is SYDVKM in the germline V gene. The CDR3 DNA sequence: TGTGCCAGCAGTTTGAGTCAGGGGATGCATGGCTACACCTTC. Translating it yields CASSLSQGMHGYTF.

The J gene is TRBJ2-7, the V gene TRBV5-1, with D tentatively TRBD2 (6 bases). The CDR3 is 15 amino acids. Germline V gene sequence: CDR1 SGHRS, CDR2 YFSETQ. Between the trimmed V and J ends, which lost 0 bases and 3 bases, there was a span of 13 bases. In nucleotides, the CDR3 is TGCGCCAGCAGCTTGGGGGCTAGCGTTCGCTACGAGCAGTACTTC. Translating gives CASSLGASVRYEQYF.